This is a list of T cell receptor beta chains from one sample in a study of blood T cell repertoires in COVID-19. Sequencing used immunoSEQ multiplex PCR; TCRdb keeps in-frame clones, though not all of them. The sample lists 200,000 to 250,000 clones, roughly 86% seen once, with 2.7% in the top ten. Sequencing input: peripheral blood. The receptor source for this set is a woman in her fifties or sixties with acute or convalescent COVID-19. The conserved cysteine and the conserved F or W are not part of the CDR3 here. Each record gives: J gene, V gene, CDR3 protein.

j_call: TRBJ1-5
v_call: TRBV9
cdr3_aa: ASSVATYWVQALCWEPQH

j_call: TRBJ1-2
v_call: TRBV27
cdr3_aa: ASSFPSGYGYT

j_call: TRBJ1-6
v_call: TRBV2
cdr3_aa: ASSGQGYNSPLH

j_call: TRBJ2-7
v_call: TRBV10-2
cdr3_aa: ASSAIWDRVYEQY

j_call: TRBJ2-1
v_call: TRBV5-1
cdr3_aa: ASSLPGTSTHNEQF

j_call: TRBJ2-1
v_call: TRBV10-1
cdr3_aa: ASSEAGKDEQF

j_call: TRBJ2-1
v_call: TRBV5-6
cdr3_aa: ASRVRGGSSYNEQF

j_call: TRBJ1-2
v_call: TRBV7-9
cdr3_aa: ASSLGTGFGYT

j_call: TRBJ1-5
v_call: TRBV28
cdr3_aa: ASSTPGASNQPQH

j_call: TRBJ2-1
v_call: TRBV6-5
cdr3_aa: ASSRQVYNEQF

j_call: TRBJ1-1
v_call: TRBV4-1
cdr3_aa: ASSLAGANTEAF

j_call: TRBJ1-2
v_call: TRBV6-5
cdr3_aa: ASSLQGSIGYT

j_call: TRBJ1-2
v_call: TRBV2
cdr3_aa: ASSVGKNYGYT

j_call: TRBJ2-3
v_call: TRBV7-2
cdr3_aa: ASSLGAGGKDTQY

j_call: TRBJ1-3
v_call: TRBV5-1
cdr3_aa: ASSLVGASGNTIY

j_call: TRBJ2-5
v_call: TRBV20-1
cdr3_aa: SASSASGRALYQETQY

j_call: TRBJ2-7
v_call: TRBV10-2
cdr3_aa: ASSEAMFRGHEQY

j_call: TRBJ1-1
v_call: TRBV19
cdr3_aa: ASSDPGQGAFKAF